This TCR gamma chain was recorded in a study of γδ T cells in repeated Plasmodium falciparum infection. Study-wide context: Timepoints: baseline, immediately before selected infections, and 21 days after every infection. Study conclusions and caveats: One small rural Malian village, predominantly a single ethnic group, supplied the cohort. Vdelta2-negative gammadelta repertoires appeared less diverse and less shared in Malian than Australian children.

The germline gives CDR1 GITISATS, CDR2 ISYDGTV (reference sequence). CDR3 size: 17 residues. Bulk repertoires came from Vgamma9/Vdelta2+ or Vdelta2-negative gammadelta T cells flow-sorted from PBMC. Sequencing covered both gamma and delta TCR chains per sample. TCRdb re-processed the multiplex PCR reads using CATT. The sample includes about 30,000 gamma-chain clones, over 1.1% of them seen just once. This clone was detected many times. Its specificity is unknown. The amino acid sequence in TCRdb belongs to a much larger clone and departs from this DNA's translation at residue 13, likely a sequencing read error; the sequence shown is translated from the DNA.

Sequences were obtained from gamma-delta T cells from blood. The receptor was isolated from a pool of human donors (malaria-infected and uninfected, not separated). The chain is built from TRGV9 and TRGJP. TCRdb records no J gene; here it was assigned by comparing the DNA to germline. The CDR3 nucleotides read TGTGCCTTGTGGGAGGTCCCAACCGAGTTGGGCAAAGAAATCAAGGTATTT. It yields the protein CALWEVPTELGKEIKVF.